This TCR beta chain was observed in a study of CD8 T cells in ankylosing spondylitis. Study-wide results and caveats: Researchers report that disease-linked clones proved CD8+ and relatively rare in peripheral blood. Reactive arthritis synovial fluid and blood previously showed some of these motif variants. Fewer than ten highly homologous variants made up a TCR beta motif that seemed to typify ankylosing spondylitis blood. Disease-linked clones were reportedly significantly enriched in matched ankylosing spondylitis synovial fluid.

Quantitative 5'-RACE with molecular barcodes generated TCR beta libraries. A single record per CDR3 protein comes from TCRdb applying MiXCR to the 5' RACE reads. The repertoire holds approximately 400,000 distinct CDR3 sequences, roughly 26% seen once, with 0.75% to 0.9% in the top ten. As to this clonotype: The target antigen is unknown.

Per the germline V gene, CDR1 is DFQATT and CDR2 is SNEGSKA (reference sequence). Trimming removed 5 bases from V and 2 bases from J; junction bases left unmatched: 6. The CDR3 extends over 14 amino acids. The chain carries TRBV20-1 and TRBJ1-1, with 9 bases matching TRBD1. The clonotype originates from a male donor with ankylosing spondylitis. Sequenced sample: blood, either unsorted or a sorted T cell fraction (not recorded which). As DNA, the CDR3 is TGCAGTGCTCAACAGGGGGCAAGAAACACTGAAGCTTTCTTT. Its protein is CSAQQGARNTEAFF.